The text below deals with one T cell receptor beta chain. Clones were read by immunoSEQ multiplex PCR, and TCRdb kept only the in-frame ones, dropping some. The sample consists of about 100,000 clones, 79% of them appearing once. The data derive from a study of blood T cell repertoires in COVID-19. Sample: peripheral blood. This receptor was identified in an elderly woman with active or convalescent COVID-19.

CDR3 DNA sequence: TGTGCCAGCATGCTAGCGACAAGCTCCTACGAGCAGTACTTC. Translation gives CASMLATSSYEQYF. The chain uses TRBV2 and TRBJ2-7; perhaps TRBD2 as D (6 bases). V was clipped by 7 bases and J by 0 bases, with 13 bases between them. CDR3 length: 14 amino acids. CDR1 is SNHLY and CDR2 is FYNNEI in the germline V gene.